Listed here is a single T cell receptor beta chain. Its antigen is unknown. The sample belongs to a study of T cell repertoires in cytomegalovirus infection. TCRdb reprocessed the reads with MiXCR, giving one entry per CDR3 protein. Here the sample spans approximately 130,000 distinct CDR3 sequences, 20% to 30% being singletons. The CDR3 consists of 16 residues. The V gene lost 2 bases and the J gene lost 2 bases, with 13 bases spanning the gap. The germline CDR1 and CDR2 sequences are SEHNR and FQNEAQ (reference sequence). Study outcomes and limitations: Clonotype analysis showed dominance of the ex vivo response by HLA-C-restricted CMV-specific TCR beta clonotypes.

Sequenced input: PBMCs, sequenced either directly or after in vitro stimulation (not recorded which). The chain combines TRBV7-9 with TRBJ1-5; perhaps TRBD1 as D (6 bases). This TCR was sampled from a human donor in good health (CMV status not recorded). Some clones in this sample may be carry-over from other donors' samples. CDR3 protein: CASSLILRGRNQPQHF. DNA of the CDR3: TGTGCCAGCAGCTTAATACTCAGGGGACGCAATCAGCCCCAGCATTTT.